The rows below give T cell receptor beta chains drawn from one sample of a study of shared T cell receptors in the human thymus. TCRdb's table, derived via immunoSEQ multiplex PCR, lists solely in-frame clones and lacks some. This sample has 700,000 or so clones, with approximately 83% found just once. These sequences were also reported in another study, on human thymus T cells.

Sequenced: thymocytes. Receptor source: a girl in the first two years of life with a congenital heart defect. The CDR3 runs from the conserved cysteine through the conserved F or W.

>TRBV2
CASSEGAGGYNEQFF
>TRBV7-6
CASSPGGGGGYTF
>TRBV5-1
CASSLGQGSRGYTF
>TRBV6-1
CASSESWTGSRHEQYF
>TRBV5-1
CASSSGRQFDSSTDTQYF
>TRBV28
CASSLCRGNLGIQPQHF
>TRBV9
CASSGPRGTGCAGANVLTF
>TRBV4-1
CASSRDAGVEYGYTF
>TRBV5-4
CASSLQGSYNEQFF
>TRBV5-6
CASSLYRMNTEAFF
>TRBV6-5
CASRSDSSMDTEAFF
>TRBV5-1
CASSKTAYEQYF
>TRBV4-3
CASSPTPLGQFYNEQFF
>TRBV28
CASRDRSNQPQHF
>TRBV7-8
CASSSRTSGGLQETQYF
>TRBV7-3
CASSLRGPPRGIGAGELFF
>TRBV4-3
CASSQDPSGQVSTNEKLFF
>TRBV7-2
CASSLGLAGGLNSYNEQFF